This T cell receptor (beta chain) emerged from a study of T cell responses to AZD1222 COVID-19 vaccine. General observations from the study: Along spike, vaccine-associated CD4 TCRs were found throughout, with dominance at 160-218 and 743-854. Clonal diversity may have been underestimated in mostly white British donors. Receipt of two AZD1222 doses was followed by a rise in Spike-specific TCR breadth and depth.

V dropped 3 bases and J dropped 0; count of bases not matched to a gene: 6. The germline gives CDR1 ENHRY, CDR2 SYGVKD. CDR3 length: 18 residues. This clone was found once. Its antigen remains unidentified. Sequenced by immunoSEQ multiplex PCR; TCRdb stores in-frame clones only, minus some. The data contain over 150,000 clones, 88% of them singletons. The sample in question was peripheral blood, obtained on day 0 of AZD1222 vaccination. This TCR was recovered from an adult in good health. The rearrangement uses TRBV10-3 and TRBJ2-2; 11 positions match TRBD2. In DNA form, the CDR3 reads TGTGCCATCAGTGATTATCCTAGCGGGGGGCCGAACACCGGGGAGCTGTTTTTT. Protein: CAISDYPSGGPNTGELFF.